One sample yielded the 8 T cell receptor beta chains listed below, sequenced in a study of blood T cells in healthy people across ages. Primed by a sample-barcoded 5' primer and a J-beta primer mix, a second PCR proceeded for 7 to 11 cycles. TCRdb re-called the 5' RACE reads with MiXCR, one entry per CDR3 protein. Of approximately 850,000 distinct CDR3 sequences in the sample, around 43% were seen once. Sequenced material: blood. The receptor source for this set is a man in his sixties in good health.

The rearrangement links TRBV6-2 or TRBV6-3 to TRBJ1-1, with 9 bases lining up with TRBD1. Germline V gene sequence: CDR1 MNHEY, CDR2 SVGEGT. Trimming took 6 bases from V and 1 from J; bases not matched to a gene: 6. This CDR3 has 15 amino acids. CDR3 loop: CASSQWGQGNTEAFF. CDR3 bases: TGTGCCAGCAGCCAATGGGGACAGGGGAACACTGAAGCTTTCTTT.

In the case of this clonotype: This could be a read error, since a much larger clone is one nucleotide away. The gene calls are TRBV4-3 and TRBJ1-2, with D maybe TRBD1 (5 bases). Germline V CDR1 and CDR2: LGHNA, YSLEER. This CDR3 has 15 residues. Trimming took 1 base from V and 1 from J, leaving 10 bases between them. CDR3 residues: CASSQGQSLNYGYTF. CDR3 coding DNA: TGCGCCAGCAGCCAAGGACAGAGTCTTAACTATGGCTACACCTTC.

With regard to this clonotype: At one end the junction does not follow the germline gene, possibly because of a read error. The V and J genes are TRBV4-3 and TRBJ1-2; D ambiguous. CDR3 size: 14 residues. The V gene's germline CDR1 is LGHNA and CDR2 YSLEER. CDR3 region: CVSSQDRMNYGYTF. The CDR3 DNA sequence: TGCGTCAGCAGCCAAGATCGGATGAACTATGGCTACACCTTC.

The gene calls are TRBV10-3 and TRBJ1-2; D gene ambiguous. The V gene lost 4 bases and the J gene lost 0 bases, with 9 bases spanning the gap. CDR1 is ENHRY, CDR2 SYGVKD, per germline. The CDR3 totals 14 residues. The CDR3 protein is CAISADGSNYGYTF. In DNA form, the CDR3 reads TGTGCCATCAGTGCCGACGGATCTAACTATGGCTACACCTTC.

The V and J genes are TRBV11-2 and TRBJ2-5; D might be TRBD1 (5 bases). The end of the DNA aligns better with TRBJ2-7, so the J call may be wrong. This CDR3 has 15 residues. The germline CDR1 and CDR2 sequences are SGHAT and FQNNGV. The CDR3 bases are TGTGCCAGCAGCTTAGGCGAAGGCAGGGCTTACGAGCAGTACTTC. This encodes CASSLGEGRAYEQYF.

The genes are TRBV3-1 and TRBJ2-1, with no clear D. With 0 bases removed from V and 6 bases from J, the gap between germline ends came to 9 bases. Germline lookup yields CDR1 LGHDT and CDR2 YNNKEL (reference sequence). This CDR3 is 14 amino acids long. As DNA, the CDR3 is TGTGCCAGCAGCCAAGAGCCCGTGATCAATGAGCAGTTCTTC. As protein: CASSQEPVINEQFF.

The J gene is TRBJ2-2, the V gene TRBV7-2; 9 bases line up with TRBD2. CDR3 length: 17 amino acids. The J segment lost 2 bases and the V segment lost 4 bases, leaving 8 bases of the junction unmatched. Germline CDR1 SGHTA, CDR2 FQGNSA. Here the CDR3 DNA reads TGTGCCAGCAGCTCAGGGTCGCTAGCGGGAAACACCGGGGAGCTGTTTTTT. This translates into CASSSGSLAGNTGELFF. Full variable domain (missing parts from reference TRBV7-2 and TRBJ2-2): GAGVSQSPSNKVTEKGKDVELRCDPISGHTALYWYRQSLGQGLEFLIYFQGNSAPDKSGLPSDRFSAERTGGSVSTLTIQRTQQEDSAVYLCASSSGSLAGNTGELFFGEGSRLTVL.

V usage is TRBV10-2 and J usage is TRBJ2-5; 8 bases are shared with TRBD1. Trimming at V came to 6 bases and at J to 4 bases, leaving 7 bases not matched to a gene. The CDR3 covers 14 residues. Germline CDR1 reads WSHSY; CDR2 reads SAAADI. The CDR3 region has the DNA TGCGCCAGCAGACGCAGGGGGCAAGGAGAGACCCAGTACTTC. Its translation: CASRRRGQGETQYF.